The next 20 T cell receptor beta chains were all read from a single sample in a study of CD4 and CD8 cells across lung adenocarcinoma regions. One entry per CDR3 protein, called by TCRdb with MiXCR from the PCR reads. The sample lists fewer than 20,000 distinct CDR3 sequences; 51% were seen once. The sample taken for sequencing was CD8+ T cells from the center of a lung tumor. These receptors came from a female donor with lung adenocarcinoma. The CD4 and CD8 labels of this study may be unreliable.

Within the sample, this clonotype is medium-sized (0.01 to 0.1%). The CDR3 DNA reads as TGTGCCTCCCGACCCCCGGGGGAGACCCAGTACTTC. This sequence encodes CASRPPGETQYF. The chain couples TRBV6-1 to TRBJ2-5, with TRBD2 as a possible D gene (5 bases). Per germline, CDR1 MNHNS and CDR2 SASEGT. V lost 11 bases to trimming and J lost 5 bases, with 15 bases between them. The CDR3 contains 12 residues.

This rearrangement joins TRBV6-1 to TRBJ2-1; possibly TRBD2 for D (6 bases). CDR1 MNHNS and CDR2 SASEGT come from the germline V gene. The CDR3 has 17 amino acids. Deletions cut 6 bases from V and 3 bases from J, with 21 bases between. The CDR3 is CASSPPPPGLNYNEQFF. CDR3 in DNA: TGTGCCAGCAGCCCACCCCCCCCGGGACTCAACTACAATGAGCAGTTCTTC.

This clonotype was detected only a few times. A junction boundary mismatches the germline segment, possibly from a read error. The chain couples TRBV27 to TRBJ2-3; D perhaps matches TRBD1 (5 bases). Germline CDR1 reads MNHEY; CDR2 reads SMNVEV (reference sequence). This CDR3 is built from 14 residues. The CDR3 spells CASRGLCATDMQYF. CDR3 coding DNA: TGTGCCAGCAGGGGGCTGTGTGCCACAGACATGCAGTACTTT.

This clonotype appeared a few times. The DNA for the CDR3 is TGTGCCAGCAGTTACGGGCAGGGATCCACCGGGGAGCTGTTTTTT. It is translated as CASSYGQGSTGELFF. The chain carries TRBV6-5 and TRBJ2-2; maybe TRBD1 (5 bases). The V and J ends lost 2 bases and 4 bases respectively, with 11 bases between them. The length of the CDR3 is 15 residues. Germline V gene lookup returns CDR1 MNHEY and CDR2 SVGAGI.

This clonotype is classed as medium-sized. The chain has TRBV6-5 and TRBJ2-1; possibly TRBD1 for D (5 bases). V gave up 6 bases and J gave up 2 bases, with 11 bases separating them. The CDR3 contains 14 residues. The V gene's germline CDR1 is MNHEY and CDR2 SVGAGI. The CDR3 loop is CASRADTAYNEQFF. CDR3 DNA sequence: TGTGCCAGCAGGGCGGACACTGCCTACAATGAGCAGTTCTTC.

This clonotype is medium-sized by share. The V call is TRBV27, the J call TRBJ2-7; tentative D call: TRBD1 (5 bases). The germline V and J ends were trimmed by 8 bases and 0 bases, with 8 bases remaining between them. The V gene's germline CDR1 is MNHEY and CDR2 SMNVEV (reference sequence). There are 12 residues in the CDR3. Here the CDR3 DNA reads TGTGCCAGCTGTGACAGCTCCTACGAGCAGTACTTC. Translation: CASCDSSYEQYF.

This clonotype was observed a few times. V is TRBV6-1 and J is TRBJ1-3, with a possible D match to TRBD1 (6 bases). Germline V lookup: CDR1 MNHNS, CDR2 SASEGT. V gave up 0 bases and J gave up 3 bases, with 9 bases separating them. This CDR3 has 15 amino acids. The CDR3 bases are TGTGCCAGCAGTGAAGCCAACAGGGTTGGAAACACCATATATTTT. Translating it yields CASSEANRVGNTIYF.

The CDR3 loop is CATGIAGGVGEQYF. The CDR3 DNA reads as TGTGCCACGGGTATAGCGGGAGGGGTTGGCGAGCAGTACTTC. The V gene is TRBV10-3, the J gene TRBJ2-1; 11 nucleotides align to TRBD2. The J call may be in error: the DNA end matches TRBJ2-7 better. Looked up from germline, CDR1 is ENHRY and CDR2 is SYGVKD. The CDR3 totals 14 residues.

This clonotype rates as medium-sized. This chain links TRBV11-3 with TRBJ2-3, with 12 bases matching TRBD1. Germline lookup yields CDR1 SGHNT and CDR2 YENEEA. The V segment lost 5 bases and the J segment 1 base; nucleotides outside the gene matches: 10. The length of the CDR3 is 18 residues. Written as DNA, the CDR3 is TGTGCCAGCAGCCCCGGGACAGGGGGCGTTTTTGGCACAGATACGCAGTATTTT. Amino acids: CASSPGTGGVFGTDTQYF.

Ten or more counts support this clonotype. This chain joins TRBV6-2 or TRBV6-3 and TRBJ2-5; no definite D call. Germline V gives CDR1 MNHEY, CDR2 SVGEGT. The CDR3 is made up of 13 amino acids. Between the trimmed V and J ends, which lost 2 bases and 4 bases, there was a span of 8 bases. CDR3 loop: CASSYRAGETQYF. CDR3 DNA: TGTGCCAGCAGTTACAGGGCAGGAGAGACCCAGTACTTC.

The CDR3 bases are TGTGCCAGCCGCTACTCGGGGCTGTGGGCCAAAGACACGCAGTACTTC. This codes for CASRYSGLWAKDTQYF. The chain employs TRBV6-5 and TRBJ2-4, with D perhaps TRBD1 or TRBD2 (5 bases each). The CDR3 extends over 16 amino acids. V lost 8 bases to trimming and J lost 13 bases, with 30 bases between them. CDR1 and CDR2 (germline): MNHEY, SVGAGI.

V is TRBV10-3 and J is TRBJ2-4; the D call may be TRBD1 or TRBD2 (5 bases each). The V end was cut by 11 bases, the J end by 13 bases, with 24 bases between. Germline values: CDR1 ENHRY, CDR2 SYGVKD. CDR3 length: 13 residues. CDR3 nucleotides: TGTGCCTCGGGGCCGGAAGGGAAAAACAGGCAGTACTTC. Translation gives CASGPEGKNRQYF.

This clonotype came up many times. The chain has TRBV11-2 and TRBJ2-1; D not certain. Trimming left V 1 base short and J 0 bases short, with 13 bases between. This CDR3 comprises 17 residues. The germline gives CDR1 SGHAT, CDR2 FQNNGV. The CDR3 loop is CASSLAAGVSSYNEQFF. The DNA of the CDR3 is TGTGCCAGCAGCTTAGCGGCAGGCGTCAGCTCCTACAATGAGCAGTTCTTC.

Comment on this clonotype: A much larger clone differs by one base, so this may be a read error. The chain uses TRBV25-1 and TRBJ2-1, with D perhaps assigned TRBD1 or TRBD2 (5 bases each). The closer fit of TRBJ2-7 to the DNA end suggests the J call may be wrong. Germline-derived CDR1 and CDR2 are MGHDK and SYGVNS. CDR3 length equals 16 residues. The CDR3 loop reads CASSEPGGVGGKEQYF. The CDR3 nucleotides read TGTGCCAGCAGTGAGCCCGGAGGAGTTGGGGGAAAAGAGCAGTACTTC.

The rearrangement uses TRBV6-1 and TRBJ2-3, with TRBD2 identical over 8 bases. Germline V gene lookup returns CDR1 MNHNS and CDR2 SASEGT. V gave up 6 bases and J gave up 0 bases; unmatched junction bases: 8. The CDR3 totals 16 residues. The DNA of the CDR3 is TGTGCCAGCAGGCCCGGGACTAGAAGGAGCACAGATACGCAGTATTTT. It yields the protein CASRPGTRRSTDTQYF.

This chain connects TRBV7-2 to TRBJ2-1; D is unclear. Trimming removed 5 bases at V and 9 bases at J, with 14 bases between. The germline gives CDR1 SGHTA, CDR2 FQGNSA. CDR3 length: 13 residues. The CDR3 protein is CASSPVSVGEQFF. DNA for the CDR3: TGTGCCAGCAGCCCCGTGAGTGTCGGTGAGCAGTTCTTC.

The chain joins TRBV4-1 to TRBJ2-5, with 7 positions matching TRBD2. Germline V gene data show CDR1 as MGHRA and CDR2 as YSYEKL. CDR3 size: 17 residues. Losses at the gene ends were 0 bases for V and 4 bases for J; bases not matched to a gene: 11. In DNA form, the CDR3 reads TGCGCCAGCAGCCAAGAGCCCGGGGGAGGGGTACTAGAGACCCAGTACTTC. Translation gives CASSQEPGGGVLETQYF.

In this sample, this clonotype turned up many times. This chain connects TRBV6-1 to TRBJ1-2; unclear D gene. This CDR3 comprises 12 residues. The V gene lost 1 base and the J gene lost 8 bases, with 8 bases spanning the gap. Germline assignment: CDR1 MNHNS and CDR2 SASEGT. CDR3 sequence (DNA): TGTGCCAGCAGTGAAGGCAGGACCGGCTACACCTTC. Amino acids: CASSEGRTGYTF.

The sample holds many counts of this clonotype. V is TRBV6-1 and J is TRBJ2-1; 8 bases line up with TRBD1. The CDR3 totals 16 residues. V trimming: 7 bases; J trimming: 0 bases; junction bases outside the gene matches: 8. In germline, CDR1 is MNHNS, CDR2 SASEGT. The CDR3 loop reads CASTPQGAGSYNEQFF. CDR3 coding DNA: TGTGCCAGCACACCGCAGGGGGCGGGCTCCTACAATGAGCAGTTCTTC.

By share, this clonotype counts as large. The rearrangement links TRBV6-5 to TRBJ2-1; 9 bases align to TRBD2. Germline V gene lookup returns CDR1 MNHEY and CDR2 SVGAGI. Trimming cost V 1 base and J 9 bases; bases outside gene matches: 4. The CDR3 is made up of 14 amino acids. This CDR3 reads CASSYYSGSLEQFF. The CDR3 DNA is TGTGCCAGCAGTTACTATAGCGGGAGCCTTGAGCAGTTCTTC.